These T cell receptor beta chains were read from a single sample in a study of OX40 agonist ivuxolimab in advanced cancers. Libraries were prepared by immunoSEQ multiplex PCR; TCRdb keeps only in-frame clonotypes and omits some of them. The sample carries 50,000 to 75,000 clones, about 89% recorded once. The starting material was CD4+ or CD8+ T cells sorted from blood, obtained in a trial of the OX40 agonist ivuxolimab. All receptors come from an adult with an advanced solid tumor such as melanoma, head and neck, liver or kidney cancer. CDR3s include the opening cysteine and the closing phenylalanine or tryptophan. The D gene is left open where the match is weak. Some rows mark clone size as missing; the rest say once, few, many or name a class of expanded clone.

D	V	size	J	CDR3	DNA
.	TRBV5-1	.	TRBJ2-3	CASSLGGFTDTQYF	TGCGCCAGCAGCTTGGGGGGTTTTACAGATACGCAGTATTTT
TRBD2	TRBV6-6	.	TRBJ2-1	CASTYSGESNEQFF	TGTGCCAGCACCTATAGCGGGGAGAGCAATGAGCAGTTCTTC
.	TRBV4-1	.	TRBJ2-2	CASSQDRNSWGAGELFF	TGCGCCAGCAGCCAAGATCGGAATTCTTGGGGTGCCGGGGAGCTGTTTTTT
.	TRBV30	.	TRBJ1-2	CAWELGWGGYTF	TGTGCCTGGGAGTTGGGTTGGGGTGGCTACACCTTC
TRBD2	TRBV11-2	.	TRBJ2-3	CASSLGTSGGQDTQYF	TGTGCCAGCAGCCTCGGGACTAGCGGGGGGCAAGATACGCAGTATTTT
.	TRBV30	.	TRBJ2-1	CAWRGHTYNEQFF	TGTGCCTGGAGGGGACATACTTACAATGAGCAGTTCTTC
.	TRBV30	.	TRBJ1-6	CAWSWDGDNSPLHF	TGTGCCTGGAGTTGGGACGGGGATAATTCACCCCTCCACTTT
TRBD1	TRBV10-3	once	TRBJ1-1	CAISADRALNTEAFF	TGTGCCATCAGTGCGGACAGGGCCTTGAACACTGAAGCTTTCTTT
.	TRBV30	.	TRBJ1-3	CAWSGTVFSSGNTIYF	TGTGCCTGGAGTGGGACAGTATTCTCCTCTGGAAACACCATATATTTT
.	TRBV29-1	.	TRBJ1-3	CSVMKTEGGNTIYF	TGCAGCGTTATGAAGACCGAGGGAGGAAACACCATATATTTT
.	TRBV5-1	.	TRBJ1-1	CASSLGGTADTEAFF	TGCGCCAGCAGCTTGGGAGGGACGGCCGACACTGAAGCTTTCTTT
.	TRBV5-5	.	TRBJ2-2	CASSLGNTGELFF	TGTGCCAGCAGCTTGGGGAACACCGGGGAGCTGTTTTTT
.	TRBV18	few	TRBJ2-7	CASSPGRGYEQYF	TGTGCCAGCTCACCAGGGAGAGGGTACGAGCAGTACTTC
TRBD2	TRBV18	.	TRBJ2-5	CASSPAGGNVETQYF	TGTGCCAGCTCACCGGCGGGGGGCAACGTAGAGACCCAGTACTTC
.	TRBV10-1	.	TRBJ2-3	CASSPAEYTDTQYF	TGCGCCAGCAGTCCAGCGGAGTACACAGATACGCAGTATTTT
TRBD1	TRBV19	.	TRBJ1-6	CASSPGTGRRSPLHF	TGTGCCAGTAGCCCAGGGACAGGGCGGCGTTCACCCCTCCACTTT
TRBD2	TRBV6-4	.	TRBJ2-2	CASSECLAEDITGELFF	TGTGCCAGCAGTGAATGTCTAGCGGAGGACATCACCGGGGAGCTGTTTTTT
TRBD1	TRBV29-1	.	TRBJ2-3	CSVERQGGTDTQYF	TGCAGCGTTGAAAGGCAGGGGGGCACAGATACGCAGTATTTT